This T cell receptor beta chain derives from a study of blood T cell repertoires in COVID-19. Across the study: In each case, the material was cDNA or gDNA derived from T cells, B-cell-depleted T cells, or PBMCs.

Source study methods: The authors estimated nucleated cell counts from reference gene primer amplification. Assay: immunoSEQ multiplex PCR; the TCRdb copy retains only in-frame clones and omits some. V and J calls and clone size are given by that table; D and trimming were obtained from the DNA. In the table there are 380,000 or so clones, roughly 90% of which are singletons. V shed 5 bases, J shed 6 bases, and the junction held 11 bases outside the gene matches. The V gene's germline CDR1 is KGHDR and CDR2 SFDVKD. The CDR3 contains 17 residues. This receptor was identified in a woman in her forties with acute COVID-19. The sequencing sample was made of PBMCs or T cells enriched from blood (not recorded which). The chain recombines TRBV24-1 with TRBJ2-1; TRBD2 aligns across 11 bases. CDR3 sequence (DNA): TGTGCCACCAGTGTTGGTAGCGGGGGGGCCTGGGGCAATGAGCAGTTCTTC. Its protein product is CATSVGSGGAWGNEQFF.